The next 18 T cell receptor beta chains were all read from a single sample in a study of shared clonotypes between healthy human individuals. TCRdb keeps only in-frame clones here, not all; method: immunoSEQ multiplex PCR. The sample records 650,000 to 700,000 clones, 90% being singletons. The sample taken for sequencing was memory CD8+ T cells from PBMCs. This sample's subset: CD45RO+ cells pooled with CCR7-negative TemRA cells. These receptors all stem from a man aged 18 to 30 in good health. Some clones in this sample may be carry-over from other donors' samples.

V gene TRBV19 combines with J gene TRBJ1-5, with 9 bases that match TRBD1. Per the germline V gene, CDR1 is LNHDA and CDR2 is SQIVND (reference sequence). The ends lost 8 bases at V and 1 base at J; junction bases unmatched: 0. The CDR3 spans 13 residues. The CDR3: CASGTGSNQPQHF. CDR3 sequence (DNA): TGTGCCAGTGGGACAGGGAGCAATCAGCCCCAGCATTTT. Full variable domain (outside the CDR3, taken from reference TRBV19 and TRBJ1-5): DGGITQSPKYLFRKEGQNVTLSCEQNLNHDAMYWYRQDPGQGLRLIYYSQIVNDFQKGDIAEGYSVSREKKESFPLTVTSAQKNPTAFYLCASGTGSNQPQHFGDGTRLSIL.

The CDR3 sequence is CASSFLSGSSGANVLTF. Written as DNA, the CDR3 is TGTGCCAGCAGTTTCCTCAGCGGGAGCTCTGGGGCCAACGTCCTGACTTTC. The rearrangement links TRBV28 to TRBJ2-6, with 8 bases fitting TRBD2. CDR3 length: 17 residues. Germline V gene sequence: CDR1 MDHEN, CDR2 SYDVKM. J was trimmed by 0 bases and V by 3 bases; bases with no gene match: 4.

The chain employs TRBV7-9 and TRBJ1-5; D is ambiguous. The CDR3 spans 13 residues. The germline V gene has CDR1 SEHNR and CDR2 FQNEAQ (reference sequence). The germline V and J ends were trimmed by 4 bases and 11 bases, with 15 bases remaining between them. The CDR3 DNA reads as TGTGCCAGCAGCTCCCCGGAGGCTATAGCCCAGCATTTT. It specifies CASSSPEAIAQHF.

The genes are TRBV27 and TRBJ2-7; tentative D call: TRBD2 (5 bases). Germline CDR1 reads MNHEY; CDR2 reads SMNVEV (reference sequence). CDR3 length equals 16 residues. Trimming cost V 8 bases and J 4 bases, with 24 bases left between them. The CDR3 sequence is CASEGQSGSEEYEQYF. CDR3 coding DNA: TGTGCCAGCGAGGGCCAGTCGGGTTCGGAGGAATACGAGCAGTACTTC.

The J gene is TRBJ2-1, the V gene TRBV12-5; 11 bases map to TRBD1. The CDR3 loop spans 15 amino acids. Germline-derived CDR1 and CDR2 are LGHNT and FRNRAP. V shed 2 bases, J shed 8 bases, and the junction held 5 bases outside the gene matches. Written as DNA, the CDR3 is TGTGCTAGTGGTTTGTCCCGGGACAGGGGGGATGAGCAGTTCTTC. This sequence encodes CASGLSRDRGDEQFF.

The genes are TRBV7-9 and TRBJ2-7; D may be TRBD2 (5 bases). The CDR3 is 14 amino acids. CDR1 is SEHNR, CDR2 FQNEAQ, per germline (reference sequence). The germline V and J ends were trimmed by 0 bases and 7 bases, with 13 bases remaining between them. Written as DNA, the CDR3 is TGTGCCAGCAGCTTAGCGTCAGCGGAGAGGGAGCAGTACTTC. Amino acids: CASSLASAEREQYF.

CDR3 nucleotides: TGTGCCAGCAGTTTAAACAGGAACACCGGGGAGCTGTTTTTT. Amino acid sequence: CASSLNRNTGELFF. The chain couples TRBV28 to TRBJ2-2; no clear D gene. Germline lookup yields CDR1 MDHEN and CDR2 SYDVKM. This CDR3 is built from 14 residues. V lost 2 bases, J lost 1 base, and 5 bases lay in between.

Turning to this clone: Since a much larger clone is just one base distant, this may be a read error. The chain recombines TRBV7-9 with TRBJ2-7; 9 nucleotides match TRBD2. V dropped 5 bases and J dropped 5; count of bases not matched to a gene: 4. From germline, CDR1 is SEHNR and CDR2 FQNEAQ (reference sequence). This CDR3 has 13 amino acids. In DNA form, the CDR3 reads TGTGCCAGCAGCCTTAGCGGGAGAGACGAGCAGTACTTC. Its translation is CASSLSGRDEQYF.

The chain recombines TRBV27 with TRBJ2-7; possibly TRBD2 for D (6 bases). The CDR3 loop spans 16 amino acids. The germline V gene has CDR1 MNHEY and CDR2 SMNVEV (reference sequence). V gave up 0 bases and J gave up 3 bases, with 15 bases separating them. The CDR3 bases are TGTGCCAGCAGTTTATCGTTTGGACTACCCCTCTACGAGCAGTACTTC. Protein: CASSLSFGLPLYEQYF.

CDR3 sequence: CSVGVSRRSVYNEQFF. For the CDR3, the DNA is TGCAGCGTCGGAGTTTCGAGGCGTTCGGTTTACAATGAGCAGTTCTTC. V gene TRBV29-1 combines with J gene TRBJ2-1; D remains ambiguous. The length of the CDR3 is 16 residues. Trimming cost V 6 bases and J 4 bases, with 22 bases left between them. Germline V gene lookup returns CDR1 SQVTM and CDR2 ANQGSEA.

The chain recombines TRBV5-1 with TRBJ2-1; the D is unclear. Germline V gives CDR1 SGHRS, CDR2 YFSETQ. This CDR3 contains 13 residues. V was pared by 4 bases and J by 4 bases, with 9 bases between. CDR3 DNA: TGCGCCAGCAGCCTGGACGGTTACAATGAGCAGTTCTTC. Residues: CASSLDGYNEQFF.

This rearrangement joins TRBV14 to TRBJ2-7; 7 bases match TRBD2. CDR1 is SGHDN and CDR2 is FVKESK in the germline V gene. The CDR3 loop spans 13 amino acids. The junction had 4 bases not matched to a gene; V was cut back by 5 bases and J by 3 bases. CDR3 residues: CASSLTSSYEQYF. In nucleotides, the CDR3 is TGTGCCAGCAGCTTGACTAGCAGCTACGAGCAGTACTTC.

CDR3 loop: CAISEGEGGSYEQYF. The CDR3 DNA is TGTGCCATCAGTGAGGGGGAGGGGGGAAGCTACGAGCAGTACTTC. This sequence joins TRBV10-3 and TRBJ2-7, with TRBD2 as a possible D gene (7 bases). From germline, CDR1 is ENHRY and CDR2 SYGVKD. This CDR3 has 15 amino acids. The V end lost 2 bases, the J end lost 3 bases, and 14 bases lay between the germline ends.

This rearrangement joins TRBV29-1 to TRBJ2-2; D perhaps matches TRBD1 (6 bases). CDR1 is SQVTM and CDR2 is ANQGSEA in the germline V gene. The V end lost 5 bases, the J end lost 0 bases, and 13 bases lay between the germline ends. The length of the CDR3 is 15 residues. In nucleotides, the CDR3 is TGCAGCGTTATCGGACAGACTACGAACACCGGGGAGCTGTTTTTT. Its translation: CSVIGQTTNTGELFF.

V gene TRBV29-1 combines with J gene TRBJ2-1; 7 bases fit TRBD2. V trimming: 0 bases; J trimming: 9 bases; junction bases outside the gene matches: 11. CDR3 length: 15 amino acids. CDR1 and CDR2 (germline): SQVTM, ANQGSEA. The CDR3 DNA reads as TGCAGCGTTGAAGATCGTCCTAGCGGAGCGGGTGAGCAGTTCTTC. It specifies CSVEDRPSGAGEQFF.

The chain joins TRBV5-4 to TRBJ2-1, with TRBD1 identical over 11 bases. CDR3 length equals 16 residues. Germline V gives CDR1 SGHNT, CDR2 YYREEE (reference sequence). V trimming: 3 bases; J trimming: 4 bases; junction bases outside the gene matches: 6. The CDR3 DNA sequence: TGTGCCAGCAGCTCGGACAGGGGGCAGTTTTACAATGAGCAGTTCTTC. It encodes CASSSDRGQFYNEQFF.

The CDR3 region has the DNA TGTGCCAGCAGTCTTCCGGGGCGGGAGGTGGGTGAGACCCAGTACTTC. Translating it yields CASSLPGREVGETQYF. V gene TRBV28 combines with J gene TRBJ2-5, with 8 bases lining up with TRBD2. V shed 5 bases, J shed 5 bases, and the junction held 13 bases outside the gene matches. The CDR3 contains 16 residues. CDR1 is MDHEN and CDR2 is SYDVKM in the germline V gene.

The table lists this clone with a count of one. The chain uses TRBV9 and TRBJ2-5, with a weak D call TRBD2 (6 bases). The length of the CDR3 is 14 residues. Per germline, CDR1 SGDLS and CDR2 YYNGEE. V shed 1 base and J shed 4 bases, with 11 bases lying between them. The DNA for the CDR3 is TGTGCCAGCAGCGTATTCTCGGGAGTAGAGACCCAGTACTTC. It codes for CASSVFSGVETQYF. Full variable domain (outside the CDR3, taken from reference TRBV9 and TRBJ2-5): DSGVTQTPKHLITATGQRVTLRCSPRSGDLSVYWYQQSLDQGLQFLIQYYNGEERAKGNILERFSAQQFPDLHSELNLSSLELGDSALYFCASSVFSGVETQYFGPGTRLLVL.